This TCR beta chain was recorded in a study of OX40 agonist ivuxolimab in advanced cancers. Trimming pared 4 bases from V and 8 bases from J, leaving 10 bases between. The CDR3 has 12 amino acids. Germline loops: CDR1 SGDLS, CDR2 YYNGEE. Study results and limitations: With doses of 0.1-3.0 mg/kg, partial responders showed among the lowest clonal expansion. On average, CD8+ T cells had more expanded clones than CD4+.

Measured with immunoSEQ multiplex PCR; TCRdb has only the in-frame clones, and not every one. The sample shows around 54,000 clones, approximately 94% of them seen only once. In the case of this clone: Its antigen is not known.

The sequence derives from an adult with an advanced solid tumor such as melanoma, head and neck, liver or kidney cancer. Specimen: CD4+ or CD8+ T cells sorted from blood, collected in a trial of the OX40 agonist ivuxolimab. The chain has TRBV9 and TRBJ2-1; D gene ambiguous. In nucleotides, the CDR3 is TGTGCCAGCAGCTTAGAGCAGGATGAGCAGTTCTTC. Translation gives CASSLEQDEQFF.